This T cell receptor beta chain was identified in a study of cytomegalovirus exposure and HLA in healthy donors. Points from the study as a whole: It was reportedly the case that the classifier diagnosed cytomegalovirus status with high specificity and sensitivity. On later analysis, the bulk of CMV-associated TCR beta chains appeared to be HLA-restricted. What was likely a sequencing artifact was a cluster of highly shared sequence variants. The study designated fewer than 200 TCR beta chains cytomegalovirus-associated.

The PCR used 60 Vbeta and 13 Jbeta primers. Measured with immunoSEQ multiplex PCR; TCRdb has only the in-frame clones, and not every one. The table shows under 200,000 clones, with roughly 75% occurring only once. CDR3 length: 13 residues. The germline V gene has CDR1 SSHAT and CDR2 FNYEAQ (reference sequence). V lost 3 bases to trimming and J lost 1 base, with 5 bases between them. Worth noting for this clone: Its target is unknown.

The source material was PBMCs. The source of this sequence is a man between 18 and 29 years old in good health and CMV-seronegative. This sequence joins TRBV7-7 and TRBJ2-3; no clear D gene. CDR3: CASSFSGTDTQYF. The CDR3 nucleotides are TGTGCCAGCAGCTTCTCCGGCACAGATACGCAGTATTTT.